A selection of T cell receptor beta chains follows, all from one sample in a study of OX40 agonist ivuxolimab in advanced cancers. Libraries were prepared by immunoSEQ multiplex PCR; TCRdb keeps only in-frame clonotypes and omits some of them. The table has tens of thousands of clones, about 84% seen once. Sequenced material: CD4+ or CD8+ T cells sorted from blood, taken in a trial of the OX40 agonist ivuxolimab. These receptors all stem from an adult with an advanced solid tumor such as melanoma, head and neck, liver or kidney cancer. CDR3s include the opening cysteine and the closing phenylalanine or tryptophan. Each record gives: J gene, V gene, CDR3 protein.

TRBJ2-3	TRBV5-1	CASSLASAGRTDTQYF
TRBJ2-2	TRBV29-1	CSVGRVSGELFF
TRBJ2-7	TRBV20-1	CSAREGQGQYF
TRBJ2-1	TRBV9	CASSPSRGGQGGEQFF
TRBJ2-3	TRBV13	CASSEKSGRGADTQYF
TRBJ1-1	TRBV5-1	CASSPREGMNTEAFF
TRBJ2-5	TRBV25-1	CASRGQETQYF
TRBJ2-3	TRBV7-3	CASSVASTDTQYF
TRBJ2-3	TRBV5-1	CASSQDSGGSTDTQYF
TRBJ1-6	TRBV11-3	CASSLENSPLHF
TRBJ2-5	TRBV5-1	CASSLSRGAGETQYF
TRBJ1-1	TRBV7-6	CASSFAGNAEAFF
TRBJ2-2	TRBV27	CASSPLTGATGELFF
TRBJ1-5	TRBV19	CASSRGQGAGTPQHF
TRBJ2-3	TRBV6-1	CASSESHRTDTQYF
TRBJ1-1	TRBV6-5	CASSYWQDTEAFF
TRBJ2-7	TRBV5-4	CASSSRLASTYEQYF
TRBJ2-7	TRBV6-5	CASMGEPYEQYF
TRBJ2-2	TRBV18	CASSPSLALTPLSTGELFF
TRBJ2-4	TRBV6-4	CASSPSPPLQYF
TRBJ2-5	TRBV4-3	CASSQPEVGVQETQYF
TRBJ2-7	TRBV5-8	CASVREETPYEQYF
TRBJ1-3	TRBV19	CASSPGTGNTIYF
-	TRBV4-3	CASSREGTSGSPVGNEQYF
TRBJ2-1	TRBV19	CASSPGQYIEQFF
TRBJ2-2	TRBV11-3	CASSLERAGELFF
TRBJ1-2	TRBV25-1	CASSEQQNYGYTF
TRBJ1-1	TRBV19	CASSMRINTEAFF
TRBJ2-1	TRBV7-9	CASSLPGLAGVSEQFF
TRBJ2-7	TRBV2	CASSDKAGDYEQYF
TRBJ1-1	TRBV7-9	CASSTHRLGRSSEAFF
TRBJ2-5	TRBV4-2	CASSQPEVKTQYF
TRBJ2-5	TRBV5-4	CASSSQGLAAGETQYF
TRBJ1-3	TRBV6-4	CASKPQSSGNTIYF
TRBJ2-1	TRBV25-1	CASTGQGNEQFF
TRBJ1-5	TRBV19	CASSMLGNQPQHF
TRBJ2-3	TRBV4-1	CASSPGNGRGAVDTQYF
TRBJ2-2	TRBV7-9	CASSSRVGGTGELFF
TRBJ2-7	TRBV11-2	CASSLGGSYEQYF
TRBJ2-5	TRBV2	CASSVIQETQYF
TRBJ1-2	TRBV18	CASSPFVRVTRGAMEDGYTF
TRBJ2-7	TRBV27	CASSLTGFTYEQYF
TRBJ1-2	TRBV25-1	CASSNYGYTF
TRBJ2-1	TRBV7-2	CASSFASGGGNNEQFF
TRBJ2-7	TRBV7-9	CASRRGTSAYYEQYF